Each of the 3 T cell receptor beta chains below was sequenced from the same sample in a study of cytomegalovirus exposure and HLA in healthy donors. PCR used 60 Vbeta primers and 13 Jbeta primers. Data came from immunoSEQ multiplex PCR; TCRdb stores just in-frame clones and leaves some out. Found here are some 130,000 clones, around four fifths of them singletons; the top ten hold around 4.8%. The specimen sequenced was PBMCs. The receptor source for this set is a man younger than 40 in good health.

As DNA, the CDR3 is TGTGCCAGCAGCTTAGCCGGTGGCAGGTCTGGAAACACCATATATTTT. Translating it yields CASSLAGGRSGNTIYF. The chain carries TRBV7-9 and TRBJ1-3, with unresolved D. The germline gives CDR1 SEHNR, CDR2 FQNEAQ (reference sequence). V lost 0 bases to trimming and J lost 1 base, with 10 bases between them. This CDR3 contains 16 residues.

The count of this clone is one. CDR3 sequence reads: CASSSVRGYEQYF. The DNA of the CDR3 is TGTGCCAGCAGCTCCGTTCGGGGCTACGAGCAGTACTTC. The J gene is TRBJ2-7, the V gene TRBV7-8, with D perhaps matching TRBD2 (5 bases). Trimming shortened V by 4 bases and J by 3 bases, and 10 bases separated the two germline ends. Per germline, CDR1 SGHVS and CDR2 FQNEAQ. The CDR3 runs 13 residues.

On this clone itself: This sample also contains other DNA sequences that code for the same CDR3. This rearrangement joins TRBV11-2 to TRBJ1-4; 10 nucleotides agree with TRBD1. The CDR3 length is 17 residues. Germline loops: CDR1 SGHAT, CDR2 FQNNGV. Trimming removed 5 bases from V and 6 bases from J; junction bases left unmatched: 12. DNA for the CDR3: TGTGCCAGCAGCCCGGGGGACAGGGGCCGTCGGGATGAAAAACTGTTTTTT. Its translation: CASSPGDRGRRDEKLFF.